This TCR beta chain was observed in a study of vaccination and CD4 T cells after COVID-19. The overall study: There were six male and four female convalescents, and two of them were Hispanic. Overlapping spike peptides served as the stimulus for the cells. These peptides came from SARS-CoV-2 and from the common cold coronaviruses HCoV-NL63, HCoV-OC43 and HCoV-229E.

Sample treatment: approximately 10-day PBMC culture with coronavirus spike peptide pools or control peptides (ViraFEST assay). CD4+ T-cell collection from the unexposed donor predated the COVID-19 pandemic (2011-2018). First, ViraFEST expanded antigen-specific T cells with peptide pools, and next it sequenced the TCRs. Cultured CD4+ T-cell DNA underwent Oncomine TCR Beta short-read sequencing. Cultured CD4+ T cells were the source of extracted genomic DNA. TCRdb fed the PCR reads into MiXCR, producing one record per CDR3 protein. The table lists under 8,500 distinct CDR3 sequences, less than 50% of them singletons. Germline values: CDR1 SGHNT, CDR2 YYREEE (reference sequence). There are 14 residues in the CDR3. V lost 4 bases and J 9 bases, leaving 19 bases between the germline ends. As concerns this clonotype: What it binds is unknown.

Input material: CD4+ T cells from blood, cultured in vitro. This TCR derives from a human donor in good health. This chain joins TRBV5-4 and TRBJ1-2; D is unclear. CDR3 sequence: CASSLGPLGSSYTF. CDR3 sequence (DNA): TGTGCCAGCAGCCTAGGACCCCTTGGGTCCAGCTACACCTTC.